The 23 T cell receptor beta chains below all came from one sample that was sequenced in a study of spatial heterogeneity in lung cancer. Time point indicated: sample taken at primary tumor resection. Study findings and constraints: In tumors, expanded intratumoral alpha and beta TCR counts tracked mutation counts.

From the 5' RACE reads, TCRdb called clonotypes with MiXCR, one entry per CDR3 protein. The sample holds 100,000 to 110,000 distinct CDR3 sequences; roughly 4.5% are singletons and the top ten take roughly 20%. Antigens of these TCRs are unknown. The sample consisted of lung tumor tissue, taken at surgery. These receptors all come from a male donor with early-stage non-small cell lung cancer.

This clonotype was seen at least ten times. V usage is TRBV7-2 and J usage is TRBJ2-3; D possibly corresponds to TRBD1 (6 bases). The CDR3 spans 15 residues. V gave up 5 bases and J gave up 6 bases, with 18 bases separating them. Germline V lookup: CDR1 SGHTA, CDR2 FQGNSA. CDR3 residues: CASSPGDIASDTQYF. The CDR3 DNA reads TGTGCCAGCAGCCCAGGGGACATCGCATCCGATACGCAGTATTTT. Full variable domain (missing parts from reference TRBV7-2 and TRBJ2-3): GAGVSQSPSNKVTEKGKDVELRCDPISGHTALYWYRQSLGQGLEFLIYFQGNSAPDKSGLPSDRFSAERTGGSVSTLTIQRTQQEDSAVYLCASSPGDIASDTQYFGPGTRLTVL.

This clonotype was found many times. This chain uses TRBV2 with TRBJ2-1; D gene uncertain. With 7 bases removed from V and 4 bases from J, the gap between germline ends came to 11 bases. Germline assignment: CDR1 SNHLY and CDR2 FYNNEI. The CDR3 has 13 residues. Written as DNA, the CDR3 is TGTGCCAGCACCCCAGACCTATACAATGAGCAGTTCTTC. As protein: CASTPDLYNEQFF.

The table lists this clonotype with many counts. The chain recombines TRBV2 with TRBJ2-2; the D is unclear. This CDR3 spans 12 amino acids. Germline values: CDR1 SNHLY, CDR2 FYNNEI. V was shortened by 1 base and J by 5 bases, with 2 bases between the two germline ends. CDR3 sequence reads: CASSEGTGELFF. CDR3 coding DNA: TGTGCCAGCAGTGAAGGAACCGGGGAGCTGTTTTTT.

In this sample, this clonotype turned up many times. The chain joins TRBV15 to TRBJ1-2; D is undetermined. Germline V gene data show CDR1 as LNHNV and CDR2 as YYDKDF (reference sequence). The V end lost 5 bases, the J end lost 0 bases, and 4 bases lay between the germline ends. This CDR3 is 12 amino acids long. CDR3 in amino acids: CATSQTNYGYTF. DNA for the CDR3: TGTGCCACCAGCCAGACTAACTATGGCTACACCTTC.

This clonotype was observed at least ten times. The chain recombines TRBV4-1 with TRBJ2-3, with 7 bases identical to TRBD1. V shed 0 bases and J 3 bases; nucleotides not matched to a gene: 3. The CDR3 loop spans 15 amino acids. Germline V lookup: CDR1 MGHRA, CDR2 YSYEKL. Written as DNA, the CDR3 is TGCGCCAGCAGCCAAGACGGGACAGCGACAGATACGCAGTATTTT. The encoded protein is CASSQDGTATDTQYF.

This clonotype was recorded a few times. The chain couples TRBV20-1 to TRBJ2-3, with D possibly TRBD2 on 5 matching bases. This CDR3 has 16 amino acids. V was cut by 2 bases and J by 8 bases, with 23 bases left in between. Per the germline V gene, CDR1 is DFQATT and CDR2 is SNEGSKA (reference sequence). Here the CDR3 DNA reads TGCAGTGCTAGAATAAAGTTTAGCGCGGAGATGCCTACGCAGTATTTT. Protein sequence: CSARIKFSAEMPTQYF.

This clonotype was observed many times. The chain combines TRBV20-1 with TRBJ1-1; D is possibly TRBD1 (5 bases). The V end lost 6 bases, the J end lost 3 bases, and 11 bases lay between the germline ends. Germline-derived CDR1 and CDR2 are DFQATT and SNEGSKA (reference sequence). The CDR3 loop spans 12 amino acids. This CDR3 is CSAGGGDTEAFF. DNA of the CDR3: TGCAGTGCCGGGGGAGGAGACACTGAAGCTTTCTTT.

The chain employs TRBV4-1 and TRBJ2-1; TRBD2 matches at 14 bases. Losses at the gene ends were 3 bases for V and 2 bases for J; bases not matched to a gene: 9. The CDR3 loop spans 19 amino acids. Germline CDR1 is MGHRA and CDR2 is YSYEKL. CDR3 DNA sequence: TGCGCCAGCAGCCATATCGGGACTAGCGGGAGAAAACCCTACAATGAGCAGTTCTTC. This gives the protein CASSHIGTSGRKPYNEQFF.

This clonotype came up many times. The chain employs TRBV5-1 and TRBJ1-6; D remains ambiguous. CDR1 and CDR2 from the germline V gene are SGHRS and YFSETQ. The CDR3 spans 13 residues. Trimming removed 5 bases from V and 7 bases from J, with 10 bases in between. The CDR3 DNA reads TGCGCCAGCAGGGATGGGAGAAATTCACCCCTCCACTTT. This translates into CASRDGRNSPLHF.

This clonotype has a count of ten or more. The chain recombines TRBV5-1 with TRBJ2-5; D uncertain. V lost 0 bases, J lost 5 bases, and 5 bases lay in between. The CDR3 runs to 12 residues. Germline V gene data show CDR1 as SGHRS and CDR2 as YFSETQ. CDR3 loop: CASSLVPETQYF. CDR3 sequence (DNA): TGCGCCAGCAGCTTGGTTCCGGAGACCCAGTACTTC.

The chain is built from TRBV19 and TRBJ2-1; 9 positions agree with TRBD2. The junction had 15 bases not matched to a gene; V was cut back by 0 bases and J by 9 bases. This CDR3 is built from 18 residues. The germline CDR1 and CDR2 sequences are LNHDA and SQIVND (reference sequence). CDR3 sequence reads: CASSIDVISGSTYGEQFF. CDR3 nucleotide sequence: TGTGCCAGTAGTATAGATGTAATTAGCGGGAGCACGTACGGTGAGCAGTTCTTC.

This clonotype was recorded many times. Here the CDR3 DNA reads TGTGCCACCAATCCGGGTAATAACTATGGCTACACCTTC. Its protein product is CATNPGNNYGYTF. The chain carries TRBV28 and TRBJ1-2, with no clear D. CDR1 MDHEN and CDR2 SYDVKM come from the germline V gene. V lost 10 bases and J 1 base, leaving 13 bases between the germline ends. This CDR3 spans 13 amino acids.

This clonotype was counted at least ten times. One end of the junction is discordant with germline, which a read error may explain. The chain couples TRBV2 to TRBJ1-1, with D possibly matching TRBD1 (5 bases). Per germline, CDR1 SNHLY and CDR2 FYNNEI. This CDR3 comprises 17 residues. In DNA form, the CDR3 reads TGTGCCAGCACCCTGGGGGGTACAGGAACACTGAATACTGAAGCTTTCTTT. Its protein product is CASTLGGTGTLNTEAFF.

This clonotype was counted ten times or more. This CDR3 reads CASSLDAGVGYGYTF. In nucleotides, the CDR3 is TGTGCCAGCAGCTTAGATGCAGGGGTGGGCTATGGCTACACCTTC. The chain links TRBV7-8 to TRBJ1-2; D is perhaps TRBD1 (6 bases). V gave up 1 base and J gave up 4 bases, with 13 bases separating them. The CDR3 loop spans 15 amino acids. The germline CDR1 and CDR2 sequences are SGHVS and FQNEAQ.

This clonotype appeared a few times. This chain links TRBV6-5 with TRBJ1-1; D call uncertain. This CDR3 comprises 14 residues. V was shortened by 6 bases and J by 1 base, with 12 bases between the two germline ends. Per germline, CDR1 MNHEY and CDR2 SVGAGI. The CDR3 bases are TGTGCCAGCAGCCTGACCCTCCGGAACACTGAAGCTTTCTTT. Amino acid sequence: CASSLTLRNTEAFF.

This clonotype was observed many times. The chain combines TRBV5-6 with TRBJ2-3; D ambiguous. This CDR3 contains 13 residues. Germline V gene data show CDR1 as SGHDT and CDR2 as YYEEEE. Trimming cost V 3 bases and J 8 bases, with 13 bases left between them. The CDR3 sequence is CASSSSWTATQYF. CDR3 sequence (DNA): TGTGCCAGCAGCTCCAGTTGGACGGCTACGCAGTATTTT.

This clonotype was seen a few times. The rearrangement links TRBV28 to TRBJ1-2; the D is unclear. The germline V and J ends were trimmed by 5 bases and 8 bases, with 15 bases remaining between them. The length of the CDR3 is 13 residues. Germline CDR1 and CDR2: MDHEN and SYDVKM. This CDR3 reads CASSPHTTEGYTF. The CDR3 DNA is TGTGCCAGCAGTCCCCACACCACAGAAGGCTACACCTTC.

This clonotype was counted between two and nine times. The V and J genes are TRBV3-1 and TRBJ2-5, with 10 positions matching TRBD1. Unmatched junction bases numbered 5, after V lost 3 bases and J lost 4 bases. Germline V gene sequence: CDR1 LGHDT, CDR2 YNNKEL (reference sequence). CDR3 length: 15 amino acids. The chain's CDR3 is CASSQQTGGGETQYF. CDR3 nucleotide sequence: TGTGCCAGCAGCCAGCAGACAGGGGGCGGAGAGACCCAGTACTTC.

This clonotype has only a few counts. The chain joins TRBV4-1 to TRBJ1-5; 9 bases are shared with TRBD1. The CDR3 is made up of 14 amino acids. Germline values: CDR1 MGHRA, CDR2 YSYEKL. After removal of 5 bases from V and 7 bases from J, the junction contained 6 bases not matched to a gene. CDR3 sequence reads: CASSYDRGNQPQHF. CDR3 coding DNA: TGCGCCAGCAGCTACGACAGGGGGAACCAGCCCCAGCATTTT.

This clonotype was seen ten or more times. The J gene is TRBJ2-3, the V gene TRBV18, with 10 nucleotides matching TRBD2. The CDR3 totals 15 residues. Germline V gene data show CDR1 as KGHSH and CDR2 as LQKENI. The junction had 1 base not matched to a gene; V was cut back by 4 bases and J by 0 bases. CDR3 sequence reads: CASSQTSGSTDTQYF. DNA for the CDR3: TGTGCCAGCTCACAGACTAGCGGGAGCACAGATACGCAGTATTTT.

Ten or more counts support this clonotype. The gene calls are TRBV10-3 and TRBJ2-4, with D possibly TRBD1 on 5 matching bases. This CDR3 is 15 amino acids long. CDR1 and CDR2 (germline): ENHRY, SYGVKD. The V end lost 0 bases, the J end lost 5 bases, and 11 bases lay between the germline ends. The CDR3: CAISESTQAQNIQYF. The CDR3 coding sequence is TGTGCCATCAGTGAGTCGACACAGGCTCAAAACATTCAGTACTTC.

This clonotype was seen many times. V is TRBV20-1 and J is TRBJ2-1; D uncertain. CDR1 and CDR2 (germline): DFQATT, SNEGSKA (reference sequence). The CDR3 runs 10 residues. The V end was cut by 6 bases, the J end by 4 bases, with 4 bases between. The CDR3 DNA is TGCAGTGCCAGTTACAATGAGCAGTTCTTC. Translation: CSASYNEQFF.

This clonotype was found many times. The J gene is TRBJ2-7, the V gene TRBV20-1; no definite D call. This CDR3 is 15 amino acids long. Looked up from germline, CDR1 is DFQATT and CDR2 is SNEGSKA (reference sequence). V lost 6 bases and J 0 bases, leaving 18 bases between the germline ends. The CDR3 DNA reads TGCAGTGCCAACTCCCAGTTCAGGAACTCCTACGAGCAGTACTTC. Protein sequence: CSANSQFRNSYEQYF.